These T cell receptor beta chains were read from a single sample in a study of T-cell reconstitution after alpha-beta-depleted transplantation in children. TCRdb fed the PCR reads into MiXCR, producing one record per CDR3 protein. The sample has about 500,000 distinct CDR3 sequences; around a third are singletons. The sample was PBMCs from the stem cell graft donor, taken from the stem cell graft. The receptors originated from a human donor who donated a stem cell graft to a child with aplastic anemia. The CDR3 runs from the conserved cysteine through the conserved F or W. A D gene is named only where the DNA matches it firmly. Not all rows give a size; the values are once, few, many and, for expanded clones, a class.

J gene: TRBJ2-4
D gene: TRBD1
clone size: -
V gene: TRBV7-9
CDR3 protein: CASSSAPTGEHIQYF
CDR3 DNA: TGTGCCAGCAGCTCCGCCCCGACAGGGGAACACATTCAGTACTTC

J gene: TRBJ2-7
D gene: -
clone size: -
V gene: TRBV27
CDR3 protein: CASRKSGTFYEQYF
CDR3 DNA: TGTGCCAGCAGGAAATCCGGGACATTTTACGAGCAGTACTTC

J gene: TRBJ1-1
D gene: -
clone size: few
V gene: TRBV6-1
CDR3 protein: CASSENAGFEAFF
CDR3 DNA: TGTGCCAGCAGTGAAAATGCGGGATTTGAAGCTTTCTTT

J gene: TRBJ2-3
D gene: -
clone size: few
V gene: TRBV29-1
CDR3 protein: CSVGARSSTDTQYF
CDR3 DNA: TGCAGCGTTGGGGCCAGGAGTAGCACAGATACGCAGTATTTT

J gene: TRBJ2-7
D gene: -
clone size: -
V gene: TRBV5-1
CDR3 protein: CASSERNDRSEQYF
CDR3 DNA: TGCGCCAGCAGCGAGCGAAACGACAGGAGCGAGCAGTACTTC

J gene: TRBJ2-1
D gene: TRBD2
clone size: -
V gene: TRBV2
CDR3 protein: CASSSSGRGSSYNEQFF
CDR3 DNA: TGTGCCAGCAGTTCGAGCGGGAGGGGGAGCTCCTACAATGAGCAGTTCTTC

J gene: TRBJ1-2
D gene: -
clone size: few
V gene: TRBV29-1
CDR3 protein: CSVKDVDNSYYGYTF
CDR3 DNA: TGCAGCGTTAAGGACGTGGACAATTCCTACTATGGCTACACCTTC

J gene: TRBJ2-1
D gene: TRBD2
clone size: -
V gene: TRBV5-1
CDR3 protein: CASSDGLAGVREQFF
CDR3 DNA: TGCGCCAGCAGCGATGGACTAGCGGGAGTTAGGGAGCAGTTCTTC

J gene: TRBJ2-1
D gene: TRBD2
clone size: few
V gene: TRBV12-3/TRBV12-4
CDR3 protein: CASSARGAGGENEQFF
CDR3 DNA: TGTGCCAGCAGCGCCCGGGGTGCGGGAGGAGAAAATGAGCAGTTCTTC

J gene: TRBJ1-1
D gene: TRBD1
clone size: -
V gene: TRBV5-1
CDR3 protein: CASSSQPTGSNTEAFF
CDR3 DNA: TGCGCCAGCAGCTCACAACCGACAGGGTCGAACACTGAAGCTTTCTTT

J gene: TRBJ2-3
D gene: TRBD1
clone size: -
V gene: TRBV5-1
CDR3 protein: CASRPGQGAPDTQYF
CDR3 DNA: TGCGCCAGCAGACCGGGACAGGGGGCACCGGATACGCAGTATTTT

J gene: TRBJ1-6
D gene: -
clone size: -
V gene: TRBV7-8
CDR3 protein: CASSARQQGTSPLHF
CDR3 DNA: TGTGCCAGCAGCGCCCGTCAACAGGGAACCTCACCCCTCCACTTT

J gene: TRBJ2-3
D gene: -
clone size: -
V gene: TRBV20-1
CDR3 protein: CSSDPSSLGSDTQYF
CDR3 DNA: TGCAGCAGCGACCCCTCCTCCTTAGGGTCAGATACGCAGTATTTT

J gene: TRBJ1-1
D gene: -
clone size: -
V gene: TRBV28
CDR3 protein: CASSPADSRNTEAFF
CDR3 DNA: TGTGCCAGCAGCCCTGCCGACAGCAGGAACACTGAAGCTTTCTTT

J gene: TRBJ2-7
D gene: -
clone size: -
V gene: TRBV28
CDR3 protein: CASSFPVSHPSYEQYF
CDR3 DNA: TGTGCCAGCAGTTTCCCCGTCTCTCACCCATCCTACGAGCAGTACTTC

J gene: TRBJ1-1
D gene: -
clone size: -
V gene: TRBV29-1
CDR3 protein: CSVVSWKNTEAFF
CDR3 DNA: TGCAGCGTTGTAAGTTGGAAAAACACTGAAGCTTTCTTT

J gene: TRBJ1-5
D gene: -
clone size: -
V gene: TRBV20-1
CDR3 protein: CSALGGREPQHF
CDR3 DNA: TGCAGTGCCTTAGGGGGGCGGGAGCCCCAGCATTTT

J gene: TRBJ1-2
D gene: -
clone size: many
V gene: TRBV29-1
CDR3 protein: CSVGETGGRGYTF
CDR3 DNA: TGCAGCGTTGGGGAGACAGGAGGACGGGGCTACACCTTC

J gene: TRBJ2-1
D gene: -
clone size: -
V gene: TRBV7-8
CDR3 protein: CASSLARQSSYNEQFF
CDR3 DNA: TGTGCCAGCAGCTTGGCAAGACAAAGCTCCTACAATGAGCAGTTCTTC

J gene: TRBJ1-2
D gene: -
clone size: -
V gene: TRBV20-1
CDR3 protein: CSARSPRRGADYGYTF
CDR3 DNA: TGCAGTGCTAGGAGTCCGAGGCGGGGCGCGGACTATGGCTACACCTTC

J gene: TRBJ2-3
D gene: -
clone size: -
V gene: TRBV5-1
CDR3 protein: CASRREMGVTDTQYF
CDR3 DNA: TGCGCCAGCAGACGGGAGATGGGAGTTACAGATACGCAGTATTTT

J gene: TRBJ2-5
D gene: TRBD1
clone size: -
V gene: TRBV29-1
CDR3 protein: CSVGDRPQETQYF
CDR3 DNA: TGCAGCGTAGGGGACAGGCCTCAAGAGACCCAGTACTTC

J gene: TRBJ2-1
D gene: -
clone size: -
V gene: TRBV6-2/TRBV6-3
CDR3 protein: CASSPGDWSRNEQFF
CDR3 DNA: TGTGCCAGCAGCCCCGGAGACTGGAGTAGGAATGAGCAGTTCTTC

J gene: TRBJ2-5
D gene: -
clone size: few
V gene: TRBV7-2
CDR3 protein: CASSQTETQYF
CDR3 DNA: TGTGCCAGCAGCCAAACCGAGACCCAGTACTTC

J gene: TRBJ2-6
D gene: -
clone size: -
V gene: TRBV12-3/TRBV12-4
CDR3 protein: CASGANVLTF
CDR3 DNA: TGTGCCTCTGGGGCCAACGTCCTGACTTTC

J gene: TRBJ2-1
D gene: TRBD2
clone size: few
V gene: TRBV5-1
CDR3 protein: CASSRGLAGSSYNEQFF
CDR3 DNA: TGCGCCAGCAGCAGAGGACTAGCGGGATCCTCCTACAATGAGCAGTTCTTC

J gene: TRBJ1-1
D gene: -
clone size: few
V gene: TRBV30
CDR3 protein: CAWSVQHFNTEAFF
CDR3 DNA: TGTGCCTGGAGTGTACAACATTTTAACACTGAAGCTTTCTTT

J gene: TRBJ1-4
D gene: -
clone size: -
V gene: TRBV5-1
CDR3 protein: CASSLGGSLDEKLFF
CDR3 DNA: TGCGCCAGCAGCTTGGGCGGGTCCTTGGATGAAAAACTGTTTTTT

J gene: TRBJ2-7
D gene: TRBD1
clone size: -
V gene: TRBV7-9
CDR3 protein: CASSLVGGGTGAREQYF
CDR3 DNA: TGTGCCAGCAGCTTAGTCGGAGGTGGGACAGGGGCCCGCGAGCAGTACTTC

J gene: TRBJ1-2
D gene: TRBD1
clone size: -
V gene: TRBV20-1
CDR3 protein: CSASSGQGYGYTF
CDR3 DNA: TGCAGTGCTAGCTCTGGACAGGGCTATGGCTACACCTTC

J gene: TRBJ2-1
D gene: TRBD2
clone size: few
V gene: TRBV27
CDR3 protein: CASSTSGQTYNEQFF
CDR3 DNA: TGTGCCAGCAGTACTAGCGGGCAAACCTACAATGAGCAGTTCTTC

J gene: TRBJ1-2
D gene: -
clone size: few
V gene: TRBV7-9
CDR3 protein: CAGGGFGYTF
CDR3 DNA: TGTGCCGGCGGAGGGTTTGGCTACACCTTC

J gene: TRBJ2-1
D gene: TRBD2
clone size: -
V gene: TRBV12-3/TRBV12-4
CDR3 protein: CASSPPGLAGNEQFF
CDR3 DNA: TGTGCCAGCAGTCCCCCGGGACTAGCGGGGAATGAGCAGTTCTTC

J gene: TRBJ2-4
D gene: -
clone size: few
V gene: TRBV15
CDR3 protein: CATSREGGRGGIQYF
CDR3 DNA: TGTGCCACCAGCAGAGAGGGGGGCAGGGGGGGCATTCAGTACTTC

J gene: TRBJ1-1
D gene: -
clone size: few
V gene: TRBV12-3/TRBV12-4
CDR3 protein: CASSFTTNTEAFF
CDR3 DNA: TGTGCCAGCAGTTTTACGACGAACACTGAAGCTTTCTTT